Shown below are 15 T cell receptor beta chains from a single sample sequenced in a study (dated by TCRdb to the mid-2010s). Libraries were prepared through RT-PCR. Sequencer: Illumina MiSeq. In-frame beta chains were kept once TCRdb had trimmed the public reads at Q25 with fastp and called clones with MiXCR. One record per CDR3 amino acid sequence lists the most common genes and DNA. The sample data list more than 550,000 distinct CDR3 sequences, and 12% to 15% of these were observed just once. About 3.6% of the sample comes from the top ten. The specimen sequenced was memory CD4+ T cells from blood. The receptor set was obtained from a female donor in good health, serving as a healthy control.

This clonotype was counted many times. The genes are TRBV28 and TRBJ2-2, with 7 bases matching TRBD1. The J segment lost 6 bases and the V segment lost 3 bases, leaving 1 base of the junction unmatched. This CDR3 contains 13 residues. Germline CDR1 is MDHEN and CDR2 is SYDVKM. CDR3 nucleotides: TGTGCCAGCAGTTTGACAGGGCCCGGGGAGCTGTTTTTT. Its translation: CASSLTGPGELFF.

This clonotype was counted a few times. V is TRBV7-6 and J is TRBJ1-1; D gene unclear. This CDR3 contains 13 residues. Germline CDR1 SGHVS, CDR2 FNYEAQ. V shed 3 bases and J shed 3 bases, with 8 bases lying between them. CDR3 in amino acids: CASSFSKDTEAFF. The CDR3 DNA sequence: TGTGCCAGCAGCTTTTCAAAGGACACTGAAGCTTTCTTT.

This clonotype was seen ten or more times. This sequence joins TRBV7-2 and TRBJ2-3; tentatively, D is TRBD2 (6 bases). The germline gives CDR1 SGHTA, CDR2 FQGNSA. This CDR3 comprises 13 residues. With 5 bases removed from V and 2 bases from J, the gap between germline ends came to 8 bases. The CDR3 sequence: CASSPSATDTQYF. DNA for the CDR3: TGTGCCAGCAGCCCTAGCGCCACAGATACGCAGTATTTT.

V and J are TRBV5-1 and TRBJ1-1; D perhaps matches TRBD1 (5 bases). The CDR3 spans 16 residues. Germline assignment: CDR1 SGHRS and CDR2 YFSETQ. V gave up 4 bases and J gave up 0 bases, with 16 bases separating them. The CDR3 sequence: CASSLAGSGMNTEAFF. The CDR3 DNA follows: TGCGCCAGCAGCCTGGCAGGGTCGGGTATGAACACTGAAGCTTTCTTT.

V is TRBV7-3 and J is TRBJ2-1; 12 bases map to TRBD2. The germline CDR1 and CDR2 sequences are SGHTA and FQGTGA. Trimming removed 2 bases from V and 12 bases from J; junction bases left unmatched: 5. CDR3 length: 14 residues. CDR3 loop: CASSLSASGGAQFF. CDR3 nucleotide sequence: TGTGCCAGCAGCTTATCGGCTAGCGGGGGGGCGCAGTTCTTC. Complete variable domain (other parts from reference TRBV7-3 and TRBJ2-1): GAGVSQTPSNKVTEKGKYVELRCDPISGHTALYWYRQSLGQGPEFLIYFQGTGAADDSGLPNDRFFAVRPEGSVSTLKIQRTERGDSAVYLCASSLSASGGAQFFGPGTRLTVL.

At least ten counts were recorded for this clonotype. This chain joins TRBV18 and TRBJ1-4; 7 bases are a match to TRBD1. This CDR3 region has 14 residues. V shed 3 bases, J shed 2 bases, and the junction held 0 bases outside the gene matches. Germline V gene sequence: CDR1 KGHSH, CDR2 LQKENI. CDR3 nucleotide sequence: TGTGCCAGCTCACCCAGGGGGACTAATGAAAAACTGTTTTTT. Amino acid sequence: CASSPRGTNEKLFF. The full variable domain, rest sourced from reference TRBV18 and TRBJ1-4, is NAGVMQNPRHLVRRRGQEARLRCSPMKGHSHVYWYRQLPEEGLKFMVYLQKENIIDESGMPKERFSAEFPKEGPSILRIQQVVRGDSAAYFCASSPRGTNEKLFFGSGTQLSVL.

This clonotype was seen only a few times. The V gene is TRBV30, the J gene TRBJ1-4, with 9 bases identical to TRBD1. V dropped 1 base and J dropped 10; count of bases not matched to a gene: 13. Germline V CDR1 and CDR2: GTSNPN, SVGIG (reference sequence). The CDR3 length is 16 residues. This chain's CDR3 is CAWSAHLPGQGGKLFF. CDR3 sequence (DNA): TGTGCCTGGAGTGCCCATTTACCGGGACAGGGAGGAAAACTGTTTTTT. The full variable domain, rest sourced from reference TRBV30 and TRBJ1-4, is SQTIHQWPATLVQPVGSPLSLECTVEGTSNPNLYWYRQAAGRGLQLLFYSVGIGQISSEVPQNLSASRPQDRQFILSSKKLLLSDSGFYLCAWSAHLPGQGGKLFFGSGTQLSVL.

The chain uses TRBV18 and TRBJ2-4; D is unresolved. Germline CDR1 KGHSH, CDR2 LQKENI. V lost 3 bases, J lost 3 bases, and 3 bases lay in between. The CDR3 consists of 12 residues. The CDR3 region has the DNA TGTGCCAGCTCACCGGTCAAAAACATTCAGTACTTC. It codes for CASSPVKNIQYF.

The chain joins TRBV7-9 to TRBJ1-2; D gene ambiguous. Trimming left V 1 base short and J 6 bases short, with 9 bases between. The germline V gene has CDR1 SEHNR and CDR2 FQNEAQ (reference sequence). The CDR3 covers 13 residues. The CDR3 spells CASSLELWDGYTF. CDR3 nucleotide sequence: TGTGCCAGCAGCTTAGAACTCTGGGATGGCTACACCTTC.

The genes are TRBV20-1 and TRBJ2-1; D possibly corresponds to TRBD1 (5 bases). Per the germline V gene, CDR1 is DFQATT and CDR2 is SNEGSKA (reference sequence). The V gene lost 0 bases and the J gene lost 3 bases, with 15 bases spanning the gap. The CDR3 consists of 16 residues. The CDR3 DNA reads as TGCAGTGCTAGAGAGGGATTAAGGGGATACTACAATGAGCAGTTCTTC. Amino acids: CSAREGLRGYYNEQFF.

In this sample, this clonotype turned up many times. J is TRBJ2-4 and V is TRBV20-1; 7 bases match TRBD1. With 8 bases clipped from V and 9 bases from J, the junction kept 13 bases outside the gene matches. The CDR3 spans 13 residues. Germline V gene data show CDR1 as DFQATT and CDR2 as SNEGSKA (reference sequence). CDR3: CSPQSQGDSIQYF. CDR3 sequence (DNA): TGCAGTCCTCAGTCCCAAGGGGACAGCATTCAGTACTTC.

This clonotype was recorded many times. The chain uses TRBV10-3 and TRBJ2-2, with 10 bases matching TRBD1. The CDR3 consists of 16 residues. In germline, CDR1 is ENHRY, CDR2 SYGVKD. The V gene end was trimmed by 4 bases and the J gene end by 5 bases; junction bases not matched to a gene: 7. CDR3 DNA sequence: TGTGCCATCAGTGTCACCCCGGGACAGGGGACCGGGGAGCTGTTTTTT. Translating gives CAISVTPGQGTGELFF.

This clonotype was detected ten times or more. The chain joins TRBV6-5 to TRBJ2-3; the match to TRBD2 covers 8 bases. The CDR3 has 16 amino acids. V dropped 6 bases and J dropped 0; count of bases not matched to a gene: 8. The germline V gene has CDR1 MNHEY and CDR2 SVGAGI. The CDR3 nucleotides are TGTGCCAGCAGCTTCGCAGCGGGGGCTAGCACAGATACGCAGTATTTT. Its protein is CASSFAAGASTDTQYF.

The chain joins TRBV4-3 to TRBJ2-3, with 9 bases aligning to TRBD2. Germline values: CDR1 LGHNA, CDR2 YSLEER. The CDR3 loop spans 17 amino acids. J lost 0 bases, V lost 2 bases, and 6 bases had no gene match. The CDR3 region has the DNA TGCGCCAGCAGCCAATCCCTCGGGACTAGCAGCACAGATACGCAGTATTTT. Translated: CASSQSLGTSSTDTQYF.

This chain connects TRBV5-1 to TRBJ2-2; D is possibly TRBD2 (6 bases). The CDR3 loop spans 15 amino acids. Trimming left V 3 bases short and J 2 bases short, with 11 bases between. Germline CDR1 is SGHRS and CDR2 is YFSETQ. This CDR3 reads CASSSLADNTGELFF. The CDR3 DNA is TGCGCCAGCAGCTCCTTAGCGGATAACACCGGGGAGCTGTTTTTT.